This T cell receptor beta chain was recorded in a study of cytomegalovirus exposure and HLA in healthy donors (dated by TCRdb to 2016 to 2017). For the study in its entirety: A later analysis indicated that the 120 or so validation repertoires were generated on the platform also employed for the roughly 650 repertoires of the first cohort. The study aimed to test whether cataloging public T cell receptors could reveal signatures of past pathogen exposure. In addition to the first cohort of roughly 670 subjects, a separate validation cohort of 130 or so different subjects was used. To predict cytomegalovirus infection status, the study brought together high-throughput TCR immunosequencing, statistical association of individual TCRs with disease status, and machine learning. General findings and caveats noted by the study authors: A later analysis found that TCRs clustered in the first cohort also tended to co-occur in the approximately 120 validation repertoires, with 94% of cluster scores above 0. In the study, around 150 TCR beta chains were listed as associated with cytomegalovirus. Cytomegalovirus status was reported to be diagnosed by the classifier with high specificity and sensitivity in both the original and validation cohorts. In vitro tests confirmed that a few of the cytomegalovirus-associated TCR beta chains recognize cytomegalovirus antigens. The authors suggested that the approach could potentially be generalized to other disease states and immunological phenotypes. Across donors, most TCR sequences were observed very rarely, whereas some public TCRs were present in many individuals. All 120 or so repertoires were used to score co-occurrence in the validation cohort in a later analysis, because that analysis had no HLA typing for the cohort.

This clone was found once. Its target antigen remains unknown. The sample holds no much larger clone one base away, and base qualities are not on file. Donors formed part of the validation cohort, which comprised over a hundred subjects and was distinct from the first cohort of over 500 subjects. Its CDR3 holds 15 amino acids, cysteine through phenylalanine. Solely the CDR3 DNA is kept, with 45 bases framed from the first base. From V the trimming removes 5 bases and from J it removes 3 bases, while the gene matches leave 10 bases of the junction unaccounted for. The germline V gene (reference sequence) specifies GTSNPN as CDR1 and SVGIG as CDR2. The library was built by means of the immunoSEQ multiplex PCR assay. The paper's processing steps were these. A statistical classification framework was built to diagnose cytomegalovirus status from the catalog of TCR beta chain sequences. TCRdb mirrors the immuneACCESS table, restricted to in-frame sequences. Some clones are absent from its copies; in checked studies, under half trace to an unresolved V gene, and the reason for the others is unknown. V and J calls and clone size follow that table, whereas D and trimming were derived from the DNA. This sample gives around 69,000 clones in total; over 95% of them show up just once. The ten largest clones capture around 5% of the sample.

This TCR derives from a woman under 30 in good health and CMV-seropositive. Sequencing was carried out using PBMCs. Recombination joined TRBV30 with TRBJ2-7, with 10 junctional bases fitting TRBD1. The DNA sequence follows: TGTGCCTGGGAGACAGGGGGCCGGGGCAGCTACGAGCAGTACTTC. Translation gives CAWETGGRGSYEQYF.